These 5 T cell receptor beta chains originate from one sample sequenced in a study of cytomegalovirus exposure and HLA in healthy donors. With 60 Vbeta and 13 Jbeta primers, the PCR was carried out. Using immunoSEQ multiplex PCR, the repertoire was profiled, and TCRdb retains in-frame clones only, with some absent. The sample spans 100,000 or so clones; the ten largest clones claim around 3.4%. Sequenced: PBMCs. These receptors were obtained from a woman in her 30s in good health and CMV-seronegative.

The chain joins TRBV11-1 to TRBJ1-1; D is unresolved. Germline CDR1 SGHAT, CDR2 FQDESV (reference sequence). This CDR3 comprises 12 residues. With 3 bases removed from V and 4 bases from J, the gap between germline ends came to 6 bases. The CDR3 reads CASSFRGTEAFF. As DNA, the CDR3 is TGTGCCAGCAGCTTCCGGGGCACTGAAGCTTTCTTT.

V gene TRBV27 combines with J gene TRBJ2-7, with 7 bases that match TRBD1. The CDR3 spans 14 residues. After removal of 6 bases from V and 2 bases from J, the junction contained 7 bases not matched to a gene. The germline CDR1 and CDR2 sequences are MNHEY and SMNVEV (reference sequence). For the CDR3, the DNA is TGTGCCAGCAGCTCAACCGGGACAGCCTACGAGCAGTACTTC. Translation gives CASSSTGTAYEQYF.

This chain connects TRBV30 to TRBJ1-6; 10 nucleotides line up with TRBD1. Germline V gene data show CDR1 as GTSNPN and CDR2 as SVGIG (reference sequence). Trimming took 0 bases from V and 6 from J; bases not matched to a gene: 11. This CDR3 region has 18 residues. CDR3 sequence: CAWSVHLGQGSRNSPLHF. The DNA of the CDR3 is TGTGCCTGGAGTGTACACTTGGGACAGGGGAGTCGTAATTCACCCCTCCACTTT.

Remarks on this clone: This sample also contains other DNA sequences that code for the same CDR3. The chain is built from TRBV7-6 and TRBJ2-4; 8 nucleotides match TRBD1. Germline V gives CDR1 SGHVS, CDR2 FNYEAQ. This CDR3 has 14 amino acids. The V gene end was trimmed by 5 bases and the J gene end by 7 bases; junction bases not matched to a gene: 7. In nucleotides, the CDR3 is TGTGCCAGCAGCCCCGGGACAGGAGGGAACATTCAGTACTTC. This translates into CASSPGTGGNIQYF.

V and J are TRBV30 and TRBJ1-5; possibly TRBD1 for D (5 bases). This CDR3 contains 16 residues. V was trimmed by 2 bases and J by 4 bases, leaving 18 bases between them. CDR1 GTSNPN and CDR2 SVGIG come from the germline V gene (reference sequence). DNA for the CDR3: TGTGCCTGGAGTCTCCCCCGGGGGTATGGGAATCAGCCCCAGCATTTT. Its protein product is CAWSLPRGYGNQPQHF.